The entry that follows covers one TCR beta chain sequence. What it binds is not known. The data stem from a study of post-analysis software for immune sequencing data. Study at large: The patients showed relapsing-remitting, secondary progressive and progressive-relapsing multiple sclerosis courses.

Per germline, CDR1 SQVTM and CDR2 ANQGSEA. The CDR3 contains 11 residues. Included in the TCR beta cDNA libraries were unique molecular identifiers. TCRdb fed the PCR reads into MiXCR, producing one record per CDR3 protein. The sample holds 750,000 to 950,000 distinct CDR3 sequences; around 50% are singletons and the top ten take 4.6%. Study conclusions and caveats: There was significantly lower normalized Chao1 diversity in multiple sclerosis patients than in controls. Controls had lower frequencies than patients of five or six TRBV segments, which included TRBV5-6, TRBV5-1 and TRBV20-1. Pronounced co-clustering by F measure was evident among identically batched samples.

The sequence was obtained from a girl between 5 and 17 years old with multiple sclerosis. The gene calls are TRBV29-1 and TRBJ2-3, with 8 bases that match TRBD2. The specimen was blood. CDR3 residues: CGGGSTDTQYF. CDR3 DNA sequence: TGCGGCGGGGGGAGTACAGATACGCAGTATTTT.